This entry concerns a single TCR beta chain. In TCRdb, the 5' RACE reads were re-called with MiXCR into one record per CDR3 protein. Among 450,000 to 650,000 distinct CDR3 sequences listed, roughly 14% were seen once. The data derive from a study of T cells after yellow fever vaccination. The V end was cut by 6 bases, the J end by 1 base, with 10 bases between. Looked up from germline, CDR1 is LGHDT and CDR2 is YNNKEL (reference sequence). The CDR3 is made up of 14 amino acids. This chain links TRBV3-1 with TRBJ2-1; D unclear. The sequence derives from a man younger than 45 who received the YFV17D yellow fever vaccine. The input for sequencing was PBMCs, taken on the day of the yellow fever booster vaccination. The CDR3 is CASRGVDSYNEQFF. CDR3 coding DNA: TGTGCCAGCAGGGGCGTCGATTCCTACAATGAGCAGTTCTTC.